The TCR beta chain described here comes from a study of blood T cell repertoires in COVID-19. The method was immunoSEQ multiplex PCR; TCRdb's version includes in-frame clones alone and lacks a portion of them. The data contain a few hundred thousand clones, 80% to 90% of them singletons. The CDR3 has 13 amino acids. V was cut by 7 bases and J by 6 bases, with 15 bases left in between. Germline assignment: CDR1 SGHTA and CDR2 FQGNSA. This clonotype was sampled from a young man who had recovered from COVID-19. Sample: PBMCs or T cells enriched from blood (not recorded which). V usage is TRBV7-2 and J usage is TRBJ1-2, with D perhaps matching TRBD1 (6 bases). The CDR3 nucleotides are TGTGCCAGCACCCCAAGGGGGGGGGATGGCTACACCTTC. It specifies CASTPRGGDGYTF.